This entry features one T cell receptor beta chain sequence. Germline CDR1 is DFQATT and CDR2 is SNEGSKA (reference sequence). The V and J ends lost 5 bases and 11 bases, in that order; junction bases with no gene match: 2. The CDR3 spans 11 residues. This sample is part of a study of T cell changes during pregnancy in multiple sclerosis. TCRdb's copy holds only in-frame clones and misses some; the assay was immunoSEQ multiplex PCR. The data show 70,000 to 80,000 clones, approximately 94% seen once. The rearrangement links TRBV20-1 to TRBJ1-4; 10 bases map to TRBD1. The TCR originated in a female donor with multiple sclerosis, enrolled in a pregnancy study. Source: peripheral blood, taken in the third trimester of pregnancy. The CDR3 sequence: CSAGQGEKLFF. Here the CDR3 DNA reads TGCAGTGCTGGACAGGGGGAGAAACTGTTTTTT.